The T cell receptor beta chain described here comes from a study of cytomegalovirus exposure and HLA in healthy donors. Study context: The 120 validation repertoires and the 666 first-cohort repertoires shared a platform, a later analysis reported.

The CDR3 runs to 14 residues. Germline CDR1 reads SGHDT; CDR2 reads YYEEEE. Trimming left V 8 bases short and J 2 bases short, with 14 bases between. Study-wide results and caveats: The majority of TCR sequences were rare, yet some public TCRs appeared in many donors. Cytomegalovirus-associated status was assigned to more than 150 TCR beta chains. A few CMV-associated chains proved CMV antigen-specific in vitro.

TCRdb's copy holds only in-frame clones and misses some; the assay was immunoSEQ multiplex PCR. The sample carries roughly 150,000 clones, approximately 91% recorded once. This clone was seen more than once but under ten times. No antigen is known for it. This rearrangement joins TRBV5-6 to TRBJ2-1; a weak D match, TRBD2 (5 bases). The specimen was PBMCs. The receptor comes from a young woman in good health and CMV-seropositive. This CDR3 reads CASWERVTYNEQFF. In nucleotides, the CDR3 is TGTGCCAGTTGGGAGAGGGTCACCTACAATGAGCAGTTCTTC.